The 21 T cell receptor beta chains below come from one sample, sequenced in a study of blood T cell repertoires in COVID-19. The method was immunoSEQ multiplex PCR; TCRdb's version includes in-frame clones alone and lacks a portion of them. The data contain about 240,000 clones, roughly 90% of them singletons. Input material: peripheral blood. These receptors were obtained from a man aged 60 to 75 with acute or convalescent COVID-19.

The V and J genes are TRBV28 and TRBJ1-5; D call uncertain. Germline lookup yields CDR1 MDHEN and CDR2 SYDVKM. This CDR3 spans 13 amino acids. V was trimmed by 5 bases and J by 1 base, leaving 6 bases between them. The CDR3 region has the DNA TGTGCCAGCAGTCTAAACAGCAATCAGCCCCAGCATTTT. Its protein product is CASSLNSNQPQHF. The variable domain in full, with the rest retrieved from reference TRBV28 and TRBJ1-5, is DVKVTQSSRYLVKRTGEKVFLECVQDMDHENMFWYRQDPGLGLRLIYFSYDVKMKEKGDIPEGYSVSREKKERFSLILESASTNQTSMYLCASSLNSNQPQHFGDGTRLSIL.

J is TRBJ2-3 and V is TRBV9, with D perhaps matching TRBD2 (5 bases). The CDR3 extends over 15 amino acids. The germline CDR1 and CDR2 sequences are SGDLS and YYNGEE. Trimming stripped 0 bases from V and 3 bases from J, with 11 bases between. Here the CDR3 reads CASSVGSGTTDTQYF. The CDR3 DNA reads as TGTGCCAGCAGCGTAGGGAGCGGTACAACAGATACGCAGTATTTT. The full variable domain, completed using reference TRBV9 and TRBJ2-3, is DSGVTQTPKHLITATGQRVTLRCSPRSGDLSVYWYQQSLDQGLQFLIQYYNGEERAKGNILERFSAQQFPDLHSELNLSSLELGDSALYFCASSVGSGTTDTQYFGPGTRLTVL.

This rearrangement joins TRBV7-2 to TRBJ2-5; TRBD2 agrees at 11 bases. In germline, CDR1 is SGHTA, CDR2 FQGNSA. The CDR3 has 18 residues. J lost 0 bases, V lost 6 bases, and 12 bases had no gene match. The CDR3 nucleotides are TGTGCCAGCAGAGAACTAGCGGGAGCTTTTGAGGACCAAGAGACCCAGTACTTC. This encodes CASRELAGAFEDQETQYF.

The V and J genes are TRBV19 and TRBJ1-1, with D perhaps TRBD1 (6 bases). The length of the CDR3 is 18 residues. Trimming left V 4 bases short and J 0 bases short, with 21 bases between. The germline V gene encodes CDR1 LNHDA and CDR2 SQIVND (reference sequence). In DNA form, the CDR3 reads TGTGCCAGTAGTACGACCCCCAGACAGGTGCTCATGAACACTGAAGCTTTCTTT. The encoded protein is CASSTTPRQVLMNTEAFF.

This sequence joins TRBV7-6 and TRBJ1-2; 8 bases agree with TRBD1. Germline V gives CDR1 SGHVS, CDR2 FNYEAQ. J lost 6 bases, V lost 7 bases, and 10 bases had no gene match. The CDR3 is made up of 14 amino acids. CDR3 protein: CASNDPLQGDGYTF. For the CDR3, the DNA is TGTGCCAGCAACGACCCACTACAGGGGGATGGCTACACCTTC.

The gene calls are TRBV28 and TRBJ2-3; TRBD2 matches 12 bases. CDR3 length equals 18 residues. Germline values: CDR1 MDHEN, CDR2 SYDVKM. The ends lost 1 base at V and 3 bases at J; junction bases unmatched: 8. This chain's CDR3 is CASSLSGVGLAGTDTQYF. In DNA, the CDR3 is TGTGCCAGCAGTTTATCGGGGGTAGGACTAGCGGGAACAGATACGCAGTATTTT. Using reference TRBV28 and TRBJ2-3 for the parts outside the CDR3, the full variable domain is DVKVTQSSRYLVKRTGEKVFLECVQDMDHENMFWYRQDPGLGLRLIYFSYDVKMKEKGDIPEGYSVSREKKERFSLILESASTNQTSMYLCASSLSGVGLAGTDTQYFGPGTRLTVL.

The chain combines TRBV27 with TRBJ2-1; D unclear. The CDR3 length is 11 residues. The germline CDR1 and CDR2 sequences are MNHEY and SMNVEV (reference sequence). V was cut by 8 bases and J by 9 bases, with 11 bases left in between. The chain's CDR3 is CASLRGGEQFF. The DNA for the CDR3 is TGTGCCAGCCTCCGAGGCGGTGAGCAGTTCTTC.

The chain is built from TRBV7-3 and TRBJ2-1, with 7 bases matching TRBD1. The V and J ends lost 11 bases and 7 bases, in that order; junction bases with no gene match: 5. This CDR3 comprises 11 residues. Germline V gene sequence: CDR1 SGHTA, CDR2 FQGTGA. This CDR3 is CAGGQRNEQFF. In nucleotides, the CDR3 is TGTGCCGGGGGACAGCGGAATGAGCAGTTCTTC.

This sequence joins TRBV4-1 and TRBJ2-1, with 12 bases fitting TRBD2. Germline assignment: CDR1 MGHRA and CDR2 YSYEKL. Unmatched junction bases numbered 8, after V lost 11 bases and J lost 0 bases. CDR3 size: 16 residues. This CDR3 reads CAGRLAGGTSYNEQFF. Here the CDR3 DNA reads TGCGCCGGGCGGCTAGCGGGAGGGACCTCCTACAATGAGCAGTTCTTC.

The chain uses TRBV28 and TRBJ2-5; TRBD2 aligns across 7 bases. Trimming at V came to 5 bases and at J to 0 bases, leaving 6 bases not matched to a gene. Germline V lookup: CDR1 MDHEN, CDR2 SYDVKM. This CDR3 is built from 15 residues. The CDR3 region is CASSTEAGYQETQYF. CDR3 nucleotide sequence: TGTGCCAGCAGTACAGAAGCGGGGTACCAAGAGACCCAGTACTTC.

The gene calls are TRBV11-3 and TRBJ2-5; 9 bases are shared with TRBD1. The CDR3 totals 15 residues. Germline V gene sequence: CDR1 SGHNT, CDR2 YENEEA. V dropped 5 bases and J dropped 2; count of bases not matched to a gene: 6. The CDR3 nucleotides are TGTGCCAGCAGCGCGGGACAGGGAATACAAGAGACCCAGTACTTC. Protein sequence: CASSAGQGIQETQYF.

The rearrangement links TRBV3-1 (or the pseudogene TRBV3-2) to TRBJ2-5; 12 positions match TRBD2. The CDR3 spans 16 residues. Trimming cost V 3 bases and J 5 bases; bases outside gene matches: 7. Germline V CDR1 and CDR2: LGHDT, YNNKEL (reference sequence). The CDR3, as DNA: TGTGCCAGCAGCCAGCCTAGCGGGAGGGACGGTGAGACCCAGTACTTC. This gives the protein CASSQPSGRDGETQYF.

The J gene is TRBJ1-1, the V gene TRBV5-4, with unresolved D. V shed 4 bases and J shed 0 bases, with 10 bases lying between them. CDR3 length: 14 residues. The V gene's germline CDR1 is SGHNT and CDR2 YYREEE (reference sequence). The CDR3 protein is CASSVQPLNTEAFF. DNA of the CDR3: TGTGCCAGCAGCGTACAGCCCCTGAACACTGAAGCTTTCTTT.

This chain joins TRBV2 and TRBJ2-7, with D possibly matching TRBD1 (5 bases). The CDR3 spans 14 residues. Trimming took off 5 bases at V and 5 bases at J, with 16 bases between the two ends. CDR1 is SNHLY and CDR2 is FYNNEI in the germline V gene. Here the CDR3 reads CASSSTGFNHEQYF. CDR3 nucleotide sequence: TGTGCCAGCAGTTCAACAGGTTTCAACCACGAGCAGTACTTC.

J is TRBJ1-3 and V is TRBV12-3 or TRBV12-4; D call uncertain. CDR3 length: 13 amino acids. V lost 6 bases, J lost 2 bases, and 8 bases lay in between. The CDR3 nucleotides read TGTGCCAGCAGCATCAGGCCTGGAAACACCATATATTTT. Protein: CASSIRPGNTIYF.

V and J are TRBV2 and TRBJ2-7; 10 bases agree with TRBD2. The CDR3 is 13 amino acids. CDR1 SNHLY and CDR2 FYNNEI come from the germline V gene. V gave up 4 bases and J gave up 5 bases; unmatched junction bases: 2. CDR3 amino acids: CASSGGTSDEQYF. DNA for the CDR3: TGTGCCAGCAGTGGCGGGACTAGCGACGAGCAGTACTTC.

The V and J genes are TRBV28 and TRBJ1-5; 8 nucleotides match TRBD1. This CDR3 region has 14 residues. The germline V gene has CDR1 MDHEN and CDR2 SYDVKM. After removal of 5 bases from V and 7 bases from J, the junction contained 7 bases not matched to a gene. CDR3 nucleotide sequence: TGTGCCAGCAGTCCGTGGACAGGGAGCCAGCCCCAGCATTTT. It yields the protein CASSPWTGSQPQHF. Looking up the rest from reference TRBV28 and TRBJ1-5 gives the full variable domain: DVKVTQSSRYLVKRTGEKVFLECVQDMDHENMFWYRQDPGLGLRLIYFSYDVKMKEKGDIPEGYSVSREKKERFSLILESASTNQTSMYLCASSPWTGSQPQHFGDGTRLSIL.

This clone came up a few times. The chain joins TRBV11-3 to TRBJ2-5, with D possibly matching TRBD1 (5 bases). CDR3 length: 15 amino acids. Trimming took off 0 bases at V and 4 bases at J, with 12 bases between the two ends. The V gene's germline CDR1 is SGHNT and CDR2 YENEEA. CDR3 sequence: CASSLDPQGVETQYF. The CDR3 coding sequence is TGTGCCAGCAGCTTAGATCCCCAGGGTGTAGAGACCCAGTACTTC.

The CDR3 loop is CSASNRRGRYNEQFF. The CDR3 coding sequence is TGCAGTGCTAGTAACCGACGAGGGAGGTACAATGAGCAGTTCTTC. This chain connects TRBV20-1 to TRBJ2-1; maybe TRBD2 (6 bases). V lost 3 bases, J lost 4 bases, and 16 bases lay in between. This CDR3 spans 15 amino acids. Germline-derived CDR1 and CDR2 are DFQATT and SNEGSKA (reference sequence).

The rearrangement uses TRBV7-3 and TRBJ2-1, with 10 bases fitting TRBD1. Trimming at V came to 2 bases and at J to 7 bases, leaving 2 bases not matched to a gene. Per germline, CDR1 SGHTA and CDR2 FQGTGA. The CDR3 length is 14 residues. CDR3 DNA sequence: TGTGCCAGCAGCTTATCGGGACAGGGGAATGAGCAGTTCTTC. Encoded protein: CASSLSGQGNEQFF.

J is TRBJ1-3 and V is TRBV11-2; TRBD1 agrees at 7 bases. CDR1 and CDR2 from the germline V gene are SGHAT and FQNNGV. The CDR3 runs 18 residues. After removal of 4 bases from V and 3 bases from J, the junction contained 15 bases not matched to a gene. The CDR3 nucleotides are TGTGCCAGCAGCTCCCCCCAGGTGCAGGGGGTTCGTGGAAACACCATATATTTT. This codes for CASSSPQVQGVRGNTIYF.